This passage covers 21 T cell receptor beta chains from one sample sequenced in a study of shared clonotypes between healthy human individuals. This table comes from immunoSEQ multiplex PCR, and its TCRdb copy is limited to in-frame clones, with some not included. The table shows 520,000 or so clones, with approximately 79% occurring only once. Material: PBMCs. The receptor set was obtained from a woman aged 40 to 50 in good health. Some clones in this sample may be carry-over from other donors' samples.

The chain uses TRBV18 and TRBJ1-4, with TRBD1 as a possible D gene (6 bases). Germline V gives CDR1 KGHSH, CDR2 LQKENI. V was trimmed by 4 bases and J by 5 bases, leaving 14 bases between them. This CDR3 has 15 amino acids. The CDR3 here is CASSLRTEENEKLFF. Here the CDR3 DNA reads TGTGCCAGCTCACTTAGGACAGAAGAAAATGAAAAACTGTTTTTT.

The J gene is TRBJ2-5, the V gene TRBV19; 7 bases are shared with TRBD1. Unmatched junction bases numbered 3, after V lost 4 bases and J lost 4 bases. The CDR3 consists of 13 residues. CDR1 LNHDA and CDR2 SQIVND come from the germline V gene (reference sequence). The CDR3 spells CASSTGQVETQYF. The CDR3 DNA is TGTGCCAGTAGTACAGGACAGGTAGAGACCCAGTACTTC.

For this clone: Other DNA sequences in this sample translate to the same CDR3. The chain couples TRBV10-3 to TRBJ1-4; D not resolved. CDR1 and CDR2 from the germline V gene are ENHRY and SYGVKD. CDR3 length: 13 amino acids. Deletions cut 3 bases from V and 5 bases from J, with 7 bases between. The CDR3 spells CAISEGLNEKLFF. The CDR3 DNA sequence: TGTGCCATCAGTGAAGGGTTGAATGAAAAACTGTTTTTT.

The chain carries TRBV2 and TRBJ1-5, with 8 nucleotides matching TRBD1. Germline trimming cut 1 base from V and 8 bases from J; bases unmatched to any gene: 10. This CDR3 comprises 16 residues. CDR1 SNHLY and CDR2 FYNNEI come from the germline V gene. The CDR3 protein is CASSEGLPGTGKPQHF. The CDR3 DNA follows: TGTGCCAGCAGTGAAGGCCTACCTGGGACAGGCAAGCCCCAGCATTTT.

The rearrangement uses TRBV18 and TRBJ1-1; D might be TRBD1 (5 bases). The germline V and J ends were trimmed by 4 bases and 3 bases, with 12 bases remaining between them. Per germline, CDR1 KGHSH and CDR2 LQKENI. The CDR3 covers 14 residues. CDR3 coding DNA: TGTGCCAGCTCACGCTCAGGGTCACACACTGAAGCTTTCTTT. Its translation is CASSRSGSHTEAFF.

The V and J genes are TRBV23-1 and TRBJ2-4, with 9 bases matching TRBD1. TRBV23-1 has ORF status, its function being uncertain. V shed 5 bases, J shed 0 bases, and the junction held 17 bases outside the gene matches. This CDR3 comprises 20 residues. In DNA, the CDR3 is TGCGCCAGCAGTAGGGACCCAACAGGGGGCGTTTCACCAGCCAAAAACATTCAGTACTTC. It is translated as CASSRDPTGGVSPAKNIQYF.

V gene TRBV25-1 combines with J gene TRBJ2-1; 7 nucleotides agree with TRBD2. This CDR3 contains 15 residues. Germline V gene sequence: CDR1 MGHDK, CDR2 SYGVNS. The V segment lost 7 bases and the J segment 8 bases; nucleotides outside the gene matches: 14. CDR3 protein: CASISPLGGVYEQFF. The DNA for the CDR3 is TGTGCCAGCATCTCCCCCTTGGGGGGGGTCTATGAGCAGTTCTTC.

The chain couples TRBV7-3 to TRBJ2-1; unclear D gene. Germline lookup yields CDR1 SGHTA and CDR2 FQGTGA. There are 14 residues in the CDR3. Deletions cut 2 bases from V and 3 bases from J, with 8 bases between. CDR3 sequence (DNA): TGTGCCAGCAGCTTAGGCTTGAACTACAATGAGCAGTTCTTC. Residues: CASSLGLNYNEQFF.

The J gene is TRBJ1-2, the V gene TRBV19; D gene unclear. This CDR3 is 14 amino acids long. With 4 bases removed from V and 8 bases from J, the gap between germline ends came to 17 bases. Germline V gene data show CDR1 as LNHDA and CDR2 as SQIVND (reference sequence). CDR3 in amino acids: CASSTDTQDGGYTF. Written as DNA, the CDR3 is TGTGCCAGTAGTACCGATACCCAAGACGGCGGCTACACCTTC. Combining the CDR3 with reference TRBV19 and TRBJ1-2 gives the whole variable domain DGGITQSPKYLFRKEGQNVTLSCEQNLNHDAMYWYRQDPGQGLRLIYYSQIVNDFQKGDIAEGYSVSREKKESFPLTVTSAQKNPTAFYLCASSTDTQDGGYTFGSGTRLTVV.

V gene TRBV7-2 combines with J gene TRBJ1-5; D is unclear. Germline assignment: CDR1 SGHTA and CDR2 FQGNSA. The V and J ends lost 0 bases and 0 bases respectively, with 6 bases between them. CDR3 length equals 15 residues. CDR3 region: CASSLAPVSNQPQHF. Written as DNA, the CDR3 is TGTGCCAGCAGCTTAGCGCCAGTTAGCAATCAGCCCCAGCATTTT.

The J gene is TRBJ2-4, the V gene TRBV4-3; 12 bases map to TRBD2. J lost 1 base, V lost 2 bases, and 6 bases had no gene match. Germline V lookup: CDR1 LGHNA, CDR2 YSLEER. This CDR3 region has 18 residues. The CDR3 nucleotides are TGCGCCAGCAGCCAACGCCTAGCGGGAGGGCCCGCCAAAAACATTCAGTACTTC. It codes for CASSQRLAGGPAKNIQYF.

The rearrangement joins TRBV25-1 to TRBJ2-7; 8 bases line up with TRBD2. The CDR3 spans 14 residues. J gave up 3 bases and V 5 bases, and 6 bases lay outside the gene matches. CDR1 and CDR2 (germline): MGHDK, SYGVNS. The CDR3 sequence: CASSRSGSNYEQYF. Written as DNA, the CDR3 is TGTGCCAGCAGTCGCAGCGGGAGCAACTACGAGCAGTACTTC.

This clone has only one observation. V usage is TRBV7-6 and J usage is TRBJ2-5; 10 bases map to TRBD1. This CDR3 region has 16 residues. V lost 0 bases to trimming and J lost 5 bases; unmatched junction nucleotides: 6. Germline V CDR1 and CDR2: SGHVS, FNYEAQ. DNA for the CDR3: TGTGCCAGCAGCTTAGCGCCCGGGACAGGGGATGAGACCCAGTACTTC. This encodes CASSLAPGTGDETQYF.

This clone appeared many times. Different DNA sequences within this sample yield the same CDR3. The chain carries TRBV2 and TRBJ1-2, with 8 bases fitting TRBD1. CDR3 length: 13 amino acids. Trimming cost V 6 bases and J 7 bases; bases outside gene matches: 7. Germline CDR1 reads SNHLY; CDR2 reads FYNNEI. The CDR3: CASSGQGAGGYTF. The CDR3 DNA is TGTGCCAGCAGCGGGCAGGGGGCAGGTGGCTACACCTTC.

Concerning this clone: Distinct nucleotide sequences in the sample also encode this CDR3. This chain links TRBV27 with TRBJ2-2; TRBD2 is a possible D gene (6 bases). Germline V gene lookup returns CDR1 MNHEY and CDR2 SMNVEV (reference sequence). The CDR3 is made up of 14 amino acids. Deletions cut 2 bases from V and 3 bases from J, with 7 bases between. The CDR3 is CASSLGGYTGELFF. DNA for the CDR3: TGTGCCAGCAGTTTAGGGGGGTACACCGGGGAGCTGTTTTTT.

The V gene is TRBV4-2, the J gene TRBJ2-5; 8 bases agree with TRBD2. Losses at the gene ends were 8 bases for V and 5 bases for J; bases not matched to a gene: 10. The length of the CDR3 is 14 residues. CDR1 and CDR2 from the germline V gene are LGHNA and YNFKEQ. CDR3 amino acids: CASSTLSGIETQYF. CDR3 coding DNA: TGTGCCAGCTCCACCCTTAGCGGGATTGAGACCCAGTACTTC.

The chain couples TRBV11-2 to TRBJ2-5; D is perhaps TRBD2 (5 bases). The CDR3 sequence is 16 residues long. Germline V gene data show CDR1 as SGHAT and CDR2 as FQNNGV. The ends were cut back, 3 bases at V and 1 base at J, with 15 bases in the middle. Here the CDR3 DNA reads TGTGCCAGCAGCTTCTCGTTAGCGCAAAGCCAAGAGACCCAGTACTTC. Amino acid sequence: CASSFSLAQSQETQYF.

This clone has only one observation. The J gene is TRBJ2-7, the V gene TRBV19; 8 bases line up with TRBD1. Germline V gene lookup returns CDR1 LNHDA and CDR2 SQIVND (reference sequence). The length of the CDR3 is 13 residues. The J segment lost 5 bases and the V segment lost 11 bases, leaving 11 bases of the junction unmatched. CDR3 nucleotide sequence: TGTGCCGTTTCACAGGGGGTTGGGGACGAGCAGTACTTC. Translated: CAVSQGVGDEQYF.

The chain joins TRBV19 to TRBJ2-5; perhaps TRBD2 as D (5 bases). In germline, CDR1 is LNHDA, CDR2 SQIVND (reference sequence). Trimming removed 4 bases at V and 2 bases at J, with 20 bases between. The CDR3 is 17 amino acids. The CDR3 region is CASSTTVVVGVQETQYF. The CDR3 DNA sequence: TGTGCCAGTAGTACGACGGTTGTGGTGGGAGTACAAGAGACCCAGTACTTC.

The rearrangement joins TRBV6-6 to TRBJ2-2; TRBD2 might be the D (5 bases). Trimming cost V 7 bases and J 0 bases, with 6 bases left between them. The V gene's germline CDR1 is MNHNY and CDR2 SVGAGI (reference sequence). The CDR3 consists of 13 residues. For the CDR3, the DNA is TGTGCCAGCAACGGGGCGAACACCGGGGAGCTGTTTTTT. Residues: CASNGANTGELFF.

The V and J genes are TRBV5-6 and TRBJ2-5, with TRBD2 identical over 8 bases. Germline values: CDR1 SGHDT, CDR2 YYEEEE. Trimming removed 4 bases from V and 1 base from J; junction bases left unmatched: 3. The CDR3 contains 14 residues. DNA for the CDR3: TGTGCCAGCAGCGGGGGGACTAGCCAAGAGACCCAGTACTTC. Protein product: CASSGGTSQETQYF.